This TCR beta chain was documented in a study of identical twins (dated by TCRdb to the mid-2010s). Background for the entire study: To test whether fetal clonotypes persist, this study deep-sequenced TCR alpha and beta repertoires from monozygotic twins, from unrelated adults of various ages, and from cord blood. Replicate twin experiments were performed at different times using different library preparation protocols to rule out contamination. Results the study describes overall, beyond this receptor: The excess sharing between twins in beta out-of-frame sequences was weaker because fewer shared sequences reduced the signal-to-noise ratio. Fewer insertions were carried by abundant cord blood beta clonotypes, a similar but weaker trend appeared in young adult naive repertoires, and no such trend appeared in memory repertoires. Invariant T cells such as MAIT and iNKT could partly confound zero-insertion analyses, though diverse VJ usage argued against this for most clonotypes. Compared with coincidental sharing between unrelated individuals, an excess of low generation-probability sequences was observed among out-of-frame TCR alpha sequences shared between twins. Because the same donors could not be followed over many years, the conclusions depended on cross-sectional statistical analysis. In monozygotic twins, out-of-frame TCR alpha sharing was systematically underestimated by recombination models, although the models agreed with sharing between unrelated individuals.

Notes on this clonotype: This clone's antigen is unknown. Per-base qualities were not stored, and no clone one base away is much larger.

Receptor libraries were prepared by 5' RACE. The reads were generated on an Illumina HiSeq 2000. Template switching introduced a universal primer binding site; the final cDNA contained a unique molecular identifier, enabling accurate counting of TCR cDNA molecules. Specific primers in the conserved constant-segment region were used to synthesize first-strand cDNA for the TCR alpha and beta chains. To control for contamination, every cDNA library carried two barcodes: a SMART-Mk sample barcode plus Illumina barcodes. TruSeq adapter sequences along with Illumina sample barcodes were introduced in two successive PCR steps. The Illumina HiSeq platform was used with custom primers to sequence TCR alpha and beta cDNA libraries. The published analysis was carried out like this. Unique molecular identifiers were extracted from raw reads with MiGEC, and CDR3 positions were determined with MiXCR. Recombination models were inferred per individual with the repgenHMM and IGoR tools using an EM algorithm. The tcR package in R was used for shared clonotype analysis, with sharing normalized by the product of cloneset sizes. To study raw recombination without the effects of thymic and clonal selection, out-of-frame nonproductive sequences were analyzed. TCRdb ran its own pipeline on the public reads, namely fastp trimming at Q25 and MiXCR clone calling, and kept in-frame beta chains. Rows are combined by CDR3 protein, so each entry shows the most common genes and DNA. V and J calls and clone size were set by TCRdb, not the authors. This sample holds about 550,000 distinct CDR3 sequences; around 20% were observed only once. The ten largest make up approximately 0.48% of the sample.

All donors were healthy Caucasians. The twin cohort consisted of three pairs of female monozygotic twins, all aged roughly 18 to 29 years. Positive isolation kits from Invitrogen were used to isolate CD4+ and CD8+ T cell populations. This sample was shared with a second study, whose subject was yellow fever vaccine responses in identical twins. Reported in the second study: The authors reported that the T cell response to vaccination in identical twins appeared partly convergent and partly personalized. In identical twins, the study followed T cell clones that responded to the vaccine with precision.

The clonotype comes from a woman in her late teens or twenties in good health. Sequenced material: CD4+ T cells sorted from blood.

The sequenced DNA: TGCGCCAGCAGCTATCTTCTAGCGGGAGAGCATGAGCAGTTCTTC. This encodes CASSYLLAGEHEQFF. Recombination joined TRBV5-1 with TRBJ2-1; TRBD2 aligns with 10 central bases. The V end gives up 3 bases and the J end 8 bases, leaving 8 bases in the junction not matched to a gene. The CDR3 numbers 15 residues from cysteine through phenylalanine. The CDR3 DNA has 45 bases and is translated from base 1. Taken from the germline V gene, the CDR1 and CDR2 loops are SGHRS and YFSETQ.